A single sample is the source of the 5 T cell receptor beta chains below, sequenced in a study of T cells in localized non-small cell lung cancer. Profiling relied on immunoSEQ multiplex PCR, and the TCRdb table lists in-frame clones only, not all of them. The table has about 11,000 clones, roughly 82% seen once. Specimen: peripheral blood mononuclear cells, collected before any cancer treatment. These receptors were collected from a female donor older than 55 with stage II lung adenocarcinoma.

This clone was detected only a few times. The chain joins TRBV9 to TRBJ1-2; D is ambiguous. V was cut by 4 bases and J by 3 bases, with 10 bases left in between. The CDR3 sequence is 13 residues long. From germline, CDR1 is SGDLS and CDR2 YYNGEE. The CDR3 spells CASSLGRDYGYTF. The CDR3 DNA follows: TGTGCCAGCAGCCTGGGAAGGGACTATGGCTACACCTTC.

The chain has TRBV5-4 and TRBJ2-3; 10 bases map to TRBD2. Trimming removed 2 bases from V and 5 bases from J; junction bases left unmatched: 5. In germline, CDR1 is SGHNT, CDR2 YYREEE (reference sequence). The CDR3 totals 15 residues. CDR3 nucleotides: TGTGCCAGCAGCTTCAGCGGGGGGGCCCGAGATACGCAGTATTTT. Its translation: CASSFSGGARDTQYF. The full variable domain, in which reference TRBV5-4 and TRBJ2-3 provide the parts outside the CDR3, is ETGVTQSPTHLIKTRGQQVTLRCSSQSGHNTVSWYQQALGQGPQFIFQYYREEENGRGNFPPRFSGLQFPNYSSELNVNALELDDSALYLCASSFSGGARDTQYFGPGTRLTVL.

This chain links TRBV4-2 with TRBJ2-3; maybe TRBD1 (5 bases). Germline values: CDR1 LGHNA, CDR2 YNFKEQ. This CDR3 contains 15 residues. V was pared by 1 base and J by 4 bases, with 12 bases between. In DNA form, the CDR3 reads TGTGCCAGCAGCCAAGGTGACGAAGGGGCAGATACGCAGTATTTT. Its protein product is CASSQGDEGADTQYF.

The genes are TRBV7-8 and TRBJ1-1; perhaps TRBD1 as D (5 bases). The germline V gene has CDR1 SGHVS and CDR2 FQNEAQ. V lost 5 bases and J 4 bases, leaving 14 bases between the germline ends. The CDR3 is 14 residues long. The chain's CDR3 is CASSPSGGLTEAFF. The CDR3 DNA follows: TGTGCCAGCAGCCCTAGTGGGGGTCTCACTGAAGCTTTCTTT. The full variable domain, rest sourced from reference TRBV7-8 and TRBJ1-1, is GAGVSQSPRYKVAKRGQDVALRCDPISGHVSLFWYQQALGQGPEFLTYFQNEAQLDKSGLPSDRFFAERPEGSVSTLKIQRTQQEDSAVYLCASSPSGGLTEAFFGQGTRLTVV.

Concerning this clone: The same CDR3 arises from other DNA sequences in this sample as well. V gene TRBV28 combines with J gene TRBJ1-5; 8 positions agree with TRBD1. Germline CDR1 is MDHEN and CDR2 is SYDVKM. Unmatched junction bases numbered 4, after V lost 6 bases and J lost 6 bases. The CDR3 runs to 13 residues. CDR3 sequence (DNA): TGTGCCAGCAGCCTAGGACAGGGTCAGCCCCAGCATTTT. The encoded protein is CASSLGQGQPQHF.